This passage covers 25 T cell receptor beta chains from one sample sequenced in a study of T-cell memory formation after mild COVID-19 (dated by TCRdb to the early 2020s). Libraries were built with 5' RACE. Sequencing was carried out with an Illumina NovaSeq 6000. Using fastp trimming at Q25 and MiXCR clonotype assembly, TCRdb reanalyzed the public sequencing data and kept in-frame beta chains. Rows matching on CDR3 protein sequence are summarized as one entry with the most common DNA and genes. For this sample the table gives about 140,000 distinct CDR3 sequences, of which approximately 26% were detected only once. The top ten constitute approximately 25% of the sample. The specimen sequenced was PBMCs or a T cell subset sorted from them (not recorded which). Receptor source: an adult woman who had mild COVID-19 (a few samples of this study predate the infection). The sample titles of this study are shuffled in the database, so cell type and time point are left out; the donor was told from shared clones.

The chain recombines TRBV12-5 with TRBJ2-1; D not resolved. Germline V gene lookup returns CDR1 LGHNT and CDR2 FRNRAP. The CDR3 extends over 11 amino acids. Trimming took 6 bases from V and 8 from J, leaving 8 bases between them. In DNA, the CDR3 is TGTGCTAGTGGGCTTAACGATGAGCAGTTCTTC. Amino acid sequence: CASGLNDEQFF. Using reference TRBV12-5 and TRBJ2-1 for the parts outside the CDR3, the full variable domain is DARVTQTPRHKVTEMGQEVTMRCQPILGHNTVFWYRQTMMQGLELLAYFRNRAPLDDSGMPKDRFSAEMPDATLATLKIQPSEPRDSAVYFCASGLNDEQFFGPGTRLTVL.

The V gene is TRBV2, the J gene TRBJ1-1, with D uncertain. The CDR3 sequence is 12 residues long. V lost 9 bases and J lost 0, with 8 bases in between. From germline, CDR1 is SNHLY and CDR2 FYNNEI. The CDR3 sequence: CASTRVNTEAFF. CDR3 nucleotides: TGTGCCAGTACTCGGGTGAACACTGAAGCTTTCTTT.

The rearrangement uses TRBV7-6 and TRBJ2-7; D is undetermined. The CDR3 has 17 residues. Germline V lookup: CDR1 SGHVS, CDR2 FNYEAQ. Trimming took off 0 bases at V and 1 base at J, with 16 bases between the two ends. This chain's CDR3 is CASSLAPGELKSYEQYF. In nucleotides, the CDR3 is TGTGCCAGCAGCTTAGCGCCCGGCGAACTGAAATCCTACGAGCAGTACTTC.

This clonotype was counted a few times. A read error may account for a junction end that differs from germline. V and J are TRBV7-7 and TRBJ2-1, with 10 positions matching TRBD1. The CDR3 consists of 16 residues. CDR1 is SSHAT and CDR2 is FNYEAQ in the germline V gene (reference sequence). This CDR3 is CASSSYPGQGLYEQFF. CDR3 coding DNA: TGTGCTAGCAGCTCTTACCCGGGACAGGGGCTTTATGAGCAGTTCTTC.

This clonotype was picked up a small number of times. The rearrangement joins TRBV7-8 to TRBJ1-1, with TRBD1 as a possible D gene (6 bases). There are 15 residues in the CDR3. The V gene lost 0 bases and the J gene lost 4 bases, with 12 bases spanning the gap. The V gene's germline CDR1 is SGHVS and CDR2 FQNEAQ. CDR3: CASSLAAGVTTEAFF. For the CDR3, the DNA is TGTGCCAGCAGCTTAGCGGCAGGGGTAACCACTGAAGCTTTCTTT.

The rearrangement uses TRBV12-3 or TRBV12-4 and TRBJ1-1, with D maybe TRBD1 (5 bases). This CDR3 region has 10 residues. The ends were cut back, 3 bases at V and 10 bases at J, with 6 bases in the middle. CDR3 in DNA: TGTGCCAGCAGTTTCGGGGGAGCTTTCTTT. Its protein product is CASSFGGAFF.

This clonotype was detected many times. For the CDR3, the DNA is TGTGCCAGCAGTTTATTCACTAGCGGGAGTTGGCATGAGCAGTTCTTC. It specifies CASSLFTSGSWHEQFF. The chain uses TRBV12-3 or TRBV12-4 and TRBJ2-1, with 11 bases identical to TRBD2. The CDR3 has 16 residues. V was clipped by 2 bases and J by 8 bases; unmatched bases: 8.

V is TRBV5-8 and J is TRBJ2-7, with 11 bases aligning to TRBD1. CDR1 is SGHTS, CDR2 YDEGEE, per germline. The trim removed 3 bases at V and 3 bases at J, leaving 5 bases unmatched. The CDR3 extends over 15 amino acids. CDR3 protein: CASSSGQGAGYEQYF. The CDR3 nucleotides read TGTGCCAGCAGCTCCGGACAGGGGGCGGGCTACGAGCAGTACTTC.

The chain carries TRBV15 and TRBJ2-1; 8 bases map to TRBD2. Germline V gene sequence: CDR1 LNHNV, CDR2 YYDKDF (reference sequence). The J segment lost 5 bases and the V segment lost 0 bases, leaving 3 bases of the junction unmatched. The length of the CDR3 is 15 residues. CDR3 amino acids: CATSRDTSGNNEQFF. DNA of the CDR3: TGTGCCACCAGCAGAGATACTAGCGGAAACAATGAGCAGTTCTTC.

With respect to this clonotype: One end of the junction is discordant with germline, which a read error may explain. The chain carries TRBV7-7 and TRBJ2-1; D not resolved. This CDR3 is built from 13 residues. Per the germline V gene, CDR1 is SSHAT and CDR2 is FNYEAQ (reference sequence). CDR3 residues: CASSLAPYNEQFF. In DNA form, the CDR3 reads TGTGCTAGCAGCTTAGCCCCCTACAATGAGCAGTTCTTC.

The chain has TRBV2 and TRBJ1-1; D unresolved. Trimming removed 3 bases from V and 1 base from J, with 9 bases in between. The CDR3 length is 14 residues. Per the germline V gene, CDR1 is SNHLY and CDR2 is FYNNEI. The CDR3 reads CASSDPNPNTEAFF. Here the CDR3 DNA reads TGTGCCAGCAGTGACCCCAACCCGAACACTGAAGCTTTCTTT.

This clonotype has just a few counts. This chain joins TRBV2 and TRBJ2-5; the D call may be TRBD1 or TRBD2 (5 bases each). Germline loops: CDR1 SNHLY, CDR2 FYNNEI. The CDR3 has 13 amino acids. The V and J ends lost 6 bases and 0 bases respectively, with 8 bases between them. In DNA, the CDR3 is TGTGCCAGCAGCGAGGGGTACCAAGAGACCCAGTACTTC. It encodes CASSEGYQETQYF.

This clonotype was recorded a few times. This rearrangement joins TRBV5-1 to TRBJ1-1; 7 nucleotides agree with TRBD1. The V and J ends lost 2 bases and 4 bases, in that order; junction bases with no gene match: 5. The CDR3 spans 14 residues. Per the germline V gene, CDR1 is SGHRS and CDR2 is YFSETQ. The CDR3 here is CASSFLNRGTEAFF. In DNA, the CDR3 is TGCGCCAGCAGCTTCTTAAACAGGGGCACTGAAGCTTTCTTT.

This clonotype has only a few counts. The chain joins TRBV7-8 to TRBJ2-1; 14 bases are a match to TRBD2. V lost 5 bases, J lost 6 bases, and 6 bases stayed unmatched. CDR3 size: 16 residues. CDR1 is SGHVS, CDR2 FQNEAQ, per germline. In nucleotides, the CDR3 is TGTGCCAGCAGCACCAGACTAGCGGGAGGGCGCAATGAGCAGTTCTTC. Amino acid sequence: CASSTRLAGGRNEQFF. The full variable domain, with the rest looked up from reference TRBV7-8 and TRBJ2-1, is GAGVSQSPRYKVAKRGQDVALRCDPISGHVSLFWYQQALGQGPEFLTYFQNEAQLDKSGLPSDRFFAERPEGSVSTLKIQRTQQEDSAVYLCASSTRLAGGRNEQFFGPGTRLTVL.

This clonotype occurred a few times. The chain joins TRBV5-1 to TRBJ1-5; D is unclear. The V and J ends lost 0 bases and 6 bases respectively, with 7 bases between them. CDR1 is SGHRS, CDR2 YFSETQ, per germline. This CDR3 spans 13 amino acids. This chain's CDR3 is CASSLDGSQPQHF. In nucleotides, the CDR3 is TGCGCCAGCAGCTTGGATGGATCTCAGCCCCAGCATTTT.

This clonotype was seen only a few times. V usage is TRBV7-9 and J usage is TRBJ2-7; 9 nucleotides line up with TRBD2. The CDR3 sequence is 15 residues long. Losses at the gene ends were 2 bases for V and 2 bases for J; bases not matched to a gene: 4. The germline gives CDR1 SEHNR, CDR2 FQNEAQ (reference sequence). CDR3: CASSLRAGGTYEQYF. The CDR3 region has the DNA TGTGCCAGCAGCTTAAGAGCGGGAGGAACCTACGAGCAGTACTTC.

This chain joins TRBV20-1 and TRBJ2-1, with D possibly TRBD2 on 5 matching bases. V lost 1 base and J lost 8, with 18 bases in between. The CDR3 covers 15 residues. CDR1 and CDR2 from the germline V gene are DFQATT and SNEGSKA (reference sequence). CDR3 region: CSARGRLAVTDEQFF. In nucleotides, the CDR3 is TGCAGTGCTAGAGGGCGTCTAGCTGTAACGGATGAGCAGTTCTTC.

This chain uses TRBV7-7 with TRBJ1-3, with D perhaps matching TRBD1 (6 bases). This CDR3 spans 15 amino acids. V lost 1 base and J 2 bases, leaving 9 bases between the germline ends. Germline V CDR1 and CDR2: SSHAT, FNYEAQ (reference sequence). CDR3 in amino acids: CASSLGRGAGNTIYF. The DNA of the CDR3 is TGTGCCAGCAGCTTAGGCAGGGGAGCTGGAAACACCATATATTTT.

J is TRBJ2-1 and V is TRBV18; weak D call: TRBD2 (5 bases). Trimming took 5 bases from V and 7 from J, leaving 9 bases between them. CDR1 KGHSH and CDR2 LQKENI come from the germline V gene. This CDR3 has 12 residues. CDR3 sequence (DNA): TGTGCCAGCTCAACCGAGGGAAATGAGCAGTTCTTC. Translated, it gives CASSTEGNEQFF.

In its sample, this clonotype was seen a few times. The gene calls are TRBV7-8 and TRBJ2-7; D not certain. V gave up 1 base and J gave up 5 bases, with 9 bases separating them. This CDR3 is built from 13 residues. CDR1 is SGHVS, CDR2 FQNEAQ, per germline. CDR3 sequence reads: CASSLDGANEQYF. The CDR3 DNA follows: TGTGCCAGCAGCTTAGACGGTGCGAACGAGCAGTACTTC.

This clonotype has only a few counts. The J gene is TRBJ2-1, the V gene TRBV5-1; D is unresolved. The CDR3 is 16 residues long. Germline CDR1 and CDR2: SGHRS and YFSETQ. The germline V and J ends were trimmed by 1 base and 5 bases, with 16 bases remaining between them. This chain's CDR3 is CASSLPPPTPHNEQFF. The CDR3 region has the DNA TGCGCCAGCAGCTTGCCCCCTCCTACTCCTCACAATGAGCAGTTCTTC. The full variable domain, rest sourced from reference TRBV5-1 and TRBJ2-1, is KAGVTQTPRYLIKTRGQQVTLSCSPISGHRSVSWYQQTPGQGLQFLFEYFSETQRNKGNFPGRFSGRQFSNSRSEMNVSTLELGDSALYLCASSLPPPTPHNEQFFGPGTRLTVL.

The gene calls are TRBV29-1 and TRBJ2-1; D not resolved. The CDR3 spans 12 residues. Germline assignment: CDR1 SQVTM and CDR2 ANQGSEA. Trimming pared 0 bases from V and 10 bases from J, leaving 10 bases between. This chain's CDR3 is CSVEEDMAEQFF. The DNA of the CDR3 is TGCAGCGTTGAAGAAGATATGGCCGAGCAGTTCTTC.

In its sample, this clonotype was seen a few times. This chain's CDR3 is CASSQSSRSSYNEQFF. CDR3 nucleotides: TGCGCCAGCAGCCAATCGTCCCGCAGCTCCTACAATGAGCAGTTCTTC. This sequence joins TRBV4-1 and TRBJ2-1; D uncertain. The V end was cut by 2 bases, the J end by 0 bases, with 11 bases between. Germline lookup yields CDR1 MGHRA and CDR2 YSYEKL. The CDR3 has 16 amino acids.

The J gene is TRBJ2-1, the V gene TRBV7-8; D could derive from TRBD1 or TRBD2 (5 bases each). Germline lookup yields CDR1 SGHVS and CDR2 FQNEAQ. The germline V and J ends were trimmed by 2 bases and 11 bases, with 7 bases remaining between them. The CDR3 loop spans 11 amino acids. The CDR3 region is CASSLTGQQFF. DNA for the CDR3: TGTGCCAGCAGCTTAACGGGACAGCAGTTCTTC. The variable domain in full, completed from reference TRBV7-8 and TRBJ2-1, reads GAGVSQSPRYKVAKRGQDVALRCDPISGHVSLFWYQQALGQGPEFLTYFQNEAQLDKSGLPSDRFFAERPEGSVSTLKIQRTQQEDSAVYLCASSLTGQQFFGPGTRLTVL.

The chain carries TRBV7-9 and TRBJ2-2; 10 bases line up with TRBD1. Per germline, CDR1 SEHNR and CDR2 FQNEAQ (reference sequence). The junction had 10 bases not matched to a gene; V was cut back by 5 bases and J by 4 bases. The CDR3 has 17 residues. In DNA, the CDR3 is TGTGCCAGCAGCATCCCGACCGGGACAGGGGTCACCGGGGAGCTGTTTTTT. It is translated as CASSIPTGTGVTGELFF.